The 15 T cell receptor beta chains given below trace back to one sample, sequenced in a study of CD8 T cells in Susac syndrome. The RNA input was roughly 0.45 to 1 ug, and it was reverse transcribed with random hexamers. MiXCR, run by TCRdb on the immunoSEQ multiplex PCR reads, gives a single entry per CDR3 protein. The sample consists of more than 65,000 distinct CDR3 sequences, around 93% of them appearing once. The sequenced material came from CD8+ T cells from PBMCs. The source of these receptors is a human donor with Susac syndrome.

V and J are TRBV19 and TRBJ2-1, with D uncertain. V was trimmed by 1 base and J by 5 bases, leaving 3 bases between them. From germline, CDR1 is LNHDA and CDR2 SQIVND (reference sequence). This CDR3 spans 12 amino acids. The CDR3 sequence is CASSIAHNEQFF. CDR3 nucleotide sequence: TGTGCCAGTAGTATAGCCCACAATGAGCAGTTCTTC.

The rearrangement uses TRBV20-1 and TRBJ1-2; TRBD1 matches at 7 bases. Germline lookup yields CDR1 DFQATT and CDR2 SNEGSKA (reference sequence). Trimming removed 5 bases from V and 5 bases from J; junction bases left unmatched: 5. The CDR3 extends over 12 amino acids. The CDR3 sequence: CSAVTGTYGYTF. The CDR3 bases are TGCAGTGCTGTGACAGGGACTTATGGCTACACCTTC.

V gene TRBV28 combines with J gene TRBJ2-7, with D uncertain. The CDR3 consists of 11 residues. Trimming left V 6 bases short and J 2 bases short, with 5 bases between. Looked up from germline, CDR1 is MDHEN and CDR2 is SYDVKM. The CDR3 DNA sequence: TGTGCCAGCAGCCCCGCCTACGAGCAGTACTTC. This translates into CASSPAYEQYF. Drawing the rest from reference TRBV28 and TRBJ2-7, the complete variable domain is DVKVTQSSRYLVKRTGEKVFLECVQDMDHENMFWYRQDPGLGLRLIYFSYDVKMKEKGDIPEGYSVSREKKERFSLILESASTNQTSMYLCASSPAYEQYFGPGTRLTVT.

V and J are TRBV27 and TRBJ2-5; D perhaps matches TRBD2 (6 bases). The CDR3 runs 14 residues. Germline loops: CDR1 MNHEY, CDR2 SMNVEV (reference sequence). Trimming left V 1 base short and J 4 bases short, with 10 bases between. The CDR3 DNA is TGTGCCAGCAGTTTATATAGCGGAAGAGAGACCCAGTACTTC. Translating gives CASSLYSGRETQYF.

This clonotype occurred once. This chain uses TRBV12-3 or TRBV12-4 with TRBJ2-1; no clear D gene. CDR3 length equals 13 residues. V was pared by 3 bases and J by 4 bases, with 7 bases between. The CDR3 here is CASSFAPYNEQFF. CDR3 nucleotide sequence: TGTGCCAGCAGTTTCGCACCTTACAATGAGCAGTTCTTC.

This chain uses TRBV13 with TRBJ2-7; possibly TRBD2 for D (6 bases). CDR3 length: 13 residues. Between the trimmed V and J ends, which lost 8 bases and 3 bases, there was a span of 14 bases. CDR1 and CDR2 from the germline V gene are PRHDT and FYEKMQ (reference sequence). CDR3 protein: CASSPGLRYEQYF. The DNA for the CDR3 is TGTGCCAGCTCCCCGGGACTGCGCTACGAGCAGTACTTC.

The chain uses TRBV30 and TRBJ1-1, with D hard to call. CDR1 and CDR2 (germline): GTSNPN, SVGIG (reference sequence). The CDR3 consists of 14 residues. V dropped 3 bases and J dropped 1 base, with 12 bases sitting between them. The CDR3 protein is CAWRHDMGNTEAFF. The CDR3 coding sequence is TGTGCCTGGAGGCACGACATGGGGAACACTGAAGCTTTCTTT.

V is TRBV6-2 or TRBV6-3 and J is TRBJ2-5; D uncertain. Trimming stripped 5 bases from V and 5 bases from J, with 21 bases between. The V gene's germline CDR1 is MNHEY and CDR2 SVGEGT. The length of the CDR3 is 16 residues. DNA for the CDR3: TGTGCCAGCAGTAAGGGCCTCGCGGCCCGGGCGGAGACCCAGTACTTC. Its translation is CASSKGLAARAETQYF.

This chain links TRBV19 with TRBJ2-7; TRBD1 aligns across 10 bases. The germline V gene encodes CDR1 LNHDA and CDR2 SQIVND (reference sequence). The CDR3 length is 15 residues. After removal of 10 bases from V and 3 bases from J, the junction contained 12 bases not matched to a gene. The DNA of the CDR3 is TGTGCCACCTCCTTCGGACAGGGGGAGGGCTACGAGCAGTACTTC. Translated: CATSFGQGEGYEQYF.

In this sample, this clonotype turned up once. The rearrangement links TRBV7-8 to TRBJ2-7, with D possibly matching TRBD1 (5 bases). The germline V and J ends were trimmed by 1 base and 2 bases, with 9 bases remaining between them. CDR3 length: 14 residues. The germline V gene has CDR1 SGHVS and CDR2 FQNEAQ. CDR3 in DNA: TGTGCCAGCAGCTTAGGACAGCTGGCCTACGAGCAGTACTTC. It is translated as CASSLGQLAYEQYF.

The chain uses TRBV7-9 and TRBJ1-1; TRBD1 matches at 7 bases. The CDR3 consists of 13 residues. The ends lost 0 bases at V and 9 bases at J; junction bases unmatched: 4. The germline V gene encodes CDR1 SEHNR and CDR2 FQNEAQ (reference sequence). CDR3 bases: TGTGCCAGCAGCTTAGCGGGGACAGAAAAAGCTTTCTTT. Translation: CASSLAGTEKAFF. Based on the CDR3 plus reference TRBV7-9 and TRBJ1-1, the full variable domain is DTGVSQNPRHKITKRGQNVTFRCDPISEHNRLYWYRQTLGQGPEFLTYFQNEAQLEKSRLLSDRFSAERPKGSFSTLEIQRTEQGDSAMYLCASSLAGTEKAFFGQGTRLTVV.

This sequence joins TRBV9 and TRBJ2-1, with 8 bases lining up with TRBD2. J lost 3 bases, V lost 1 base, and 6 bases had no gene match. This CDR3 contains 16 residues. Per germline, CDR1 SGDLS and CDR2 YYNGEE. The DNA of the CDR3 is TGTGCCAGCAGCGTAAGTAGCGGGAATGGCTACAATGAGCAGTTCTTC. Amino acids: CASSVSSGNGYNEQFF.

The chain has TRBV6-5 and TRBJ2-1; 11 nucleotides match TRBD2. This CDR3 contains 13 residues. Germline CDR1 and CDR2: MNHEY and SVGAGI. The V segment lost 10 bases and the J segment 7 bases; nucleotides outside the gene matches: 6. The CDR3 sequence is CATGLAGWNEQFF. In DNA, the CDR3 is TGTGCCACCGGACTAGCGGGTTGGAATGAGCAGTTCTTC.

The rearrangement links TRBV11-3 to TRBJ2-7; tentative D call: TRBD2 (5 bases). The length of the CDR3 is 13 residues. The V gene lost 5 bases and the J gene lost 2 bases, with 10 bases spanning the gap. CDR1 and CDR2 from the germline V gene are SGHNT and YENEEA. In DNA form, the CDR3 reads TGTGCCAGCAGCATTGGGGAGACCTACGAGCAGTACTTC. Translating it yields CASSIGETYEQYF.

V usage is TRBV5-1 and J usage is TRBJ1-1; D remains ambiguous. Germline V gene sequence: CDR1 SGHRS, CDR2 YFSETQ. This CDR3 is built from 14 residues. Trimming took off 0 bases at V and 0 bases at J, with 6 bases between the two ends. The CDR3 reads CASSLVGVNTEAFF. CDR3 bases: TGCGCCAGCAGCTTGGTGGGCGTGAACACTGAAGCTTTCTTT. The variable domain in full, with the rest retrieved from reference TRBV5-1 and TRBJ1-1, is KAGVTQTPRYLIKTRGQQVTLSCSPISGHRSVSWYQQTPGQGLQFLFEYFSETQRNKGNFPGRFSGRQFSNSRSEMNVSTLELGDSALYLCASSLVGVNTEAFFGQGTRLTVV.